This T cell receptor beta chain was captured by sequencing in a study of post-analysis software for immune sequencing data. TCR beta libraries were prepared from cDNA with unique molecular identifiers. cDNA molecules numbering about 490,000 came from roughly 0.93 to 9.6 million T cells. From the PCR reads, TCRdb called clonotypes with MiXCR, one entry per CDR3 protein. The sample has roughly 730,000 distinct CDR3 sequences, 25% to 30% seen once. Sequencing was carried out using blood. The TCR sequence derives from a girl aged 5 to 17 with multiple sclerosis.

DNA of the CDR3: TGTGCCAGCAGAAAGGGCGGCGTTTACAATGAGCAGTACTTC. It specifies CASRKGGVYNEQYF. V usage is TRBV9 and J usage is TRBJ2-5; the D is unclear. Germline assignment: CDR1 SGDLS and CDR2 YYNGEE. V shed 5 bases and J shed 11 bases, with 22 bases lying between them. The CDR3 is made up of 14 amino acids.